This T cell receptor beta chain was captured by sequencing in a study of blood T cell repertoires in COVID-19 (dated by TCRdb to 2018 to 2021). For the wider study: Samples covering the acute and convalescent phases of COVID-19 were provided by collaborators in the United States, Italy and Spain. A freely available public database, intended as a resource for researchers studying the immune response to SARS-CoV-2, is where the repertoires were released. The dataset comprised deeply sampled blood TCRbeta repertoires from subjects exposed to, actively infected with, or recovered from COVID-19. The material from the prospective study consisted of cDNA or gDNA derived from T cells, B-cell-depleted T cells, or PBMCs. The samples were drawn from the first 160 participants of the ongoing ImmuneRACE study and from some 1,300 subjects provided by 6 global collaborators. Nearly every sample came with metadata listing a de-identified subject ID, COVID-19 status, age in years and sex. Where HLA class I and class II types were available, the types were taken from metadata supplied by the sample provider, not from assay-based typing. Overall results and qualifications from the work: Clinical and demographic metadata were provided uncurated, with the amount varying by source and participant.

TCRbeta CDR3 regions were amplified from genomic DNA using the immunoSEQ Assay, a bias-controlled multiplex PCR. The source study handled its data this way. The number of nucleated cells in each sample was estimated by amplification of reference gene primers within the assay. To quantify the absolute abundance of each unique TCRbeta CDR3 rearrangement, sequence reads were collapsed and filtered. For each sample, productive Simpson clonality was calculated by taking the square root of Simpson's diversity index across productive rearrangements. As stored in TCRdb, this immuneACCESS dataset retains in-frame rearrangements with V and J assigned. A fraction of the clones does not appear; measured against another copy, unresolved V genes explain less than half of the discrepancy, and the remainder lacks a known reason. V, J and clone size are taken as reported in that table, and D and trimming were inferred from the DNA itself. The sample profile shows about 170,000 clones; around four fifths of them were found once. The top ten constitute roughly 8.4% of the sample.

Its CDR3 holds 14 amino acids, cysteine through phenylalanine. The sequence is cut down to CDR3 DNA, 42 bases in frame from base 1. The germline V gene yields KGHSH for CDR1 and LQKENI for CDR2. Ends trimmed: V by 6 bases, J by 4 bases; bases unmatched to a gene: 8. Of note for this clone: Its specific antigen is unknown. There are no base qualities to consult, and no much larger clone falls within one base.

One collaborating source in Seattle enrolled patients while the patients were actively infected and followed the patients over time throughout the course of disease. Each collaborating institution followed its own protocols to collect whole blood in K2EDTA tubes. For TCRbeta analysis, collaborators shipped samples as frozen whole blood, isolated PBMCs, or DNA extracted from either of those sample types. The sequence came from a woman of 80 years or more with COVID-19, enrolled during active disease. The source material was peripheral blood. The V and J segments used are TRBV18 and TRBJ1-2, with 7 bases aligning to TRBD1. The DNA reads TGTGCCAGCTCCCCAAGGGACAGCCGCTATGGCTACACCTTC. Its translation is CASSPRDSRYGYTF.